A selection of T cell receptor beta chains follows, all from one sample in a study of blood T cells in healthy people across ages. One entry per CDR3 protein results from TCRdb running MiXCR on the 5' RACE reads. This sample has approximately 600,000 distinct CDR3 sequences; roughly 50% occur once, and the top ten carry over 30%. Input material: blood. These receptors were obtained from a man between 60 and 75 years old in good health. The CDR3 runs from the conserved cysteine through the conserved F or W. Fields, in order: D gene, clone size, V gene, J gene, CDR3 DNA, CDR3 protein. A D gene is named only where the DNA matches it firmly. Size is omitted from some rows. Given values are once, few, many or a class for expanded clones.

NA,NA,TRBV3-1,TRBJ1-1,TGTGCCAGCAGCCAAGGGGCGCGGGGTGCTGAAGCTTTCTTT,CASSQGARGAEAFF
NA,once,TRBV20-1,TRBJ2-5,TGCAGTGCTAGAGCCCGGGACTCGGTACAAGAGACCCAGTACTTC,CSARARDSVQETQYF
NA,NA,TRBV7-9,TRBJ1-6,TGTGCCAGCAGCGCCATGAACATCGGTACCCTCCACTTT,CASSAMNIGTLHF
NA,NA,TRBV12-3/TRBV12-4,TRBJ2-7,TGTGCCAGCAGGTCGACAGGCAACGAGCAGTACTTC,CASRSTGNEQYF
TRBD2,once,TRBV4-2,TRBJ2-3,TGTGCCAGCAGCCAGTCTAGCGGGGGGACAGATACGCAGTATTTT,CASSQSSGGTDTQYF
NA,NA,TRBV9,TRBJ1-4,TGTGCCAGCAGCCCACGACTGGGGGTGAATGAAAAACTGTTTTTT,CASSPRLGVNEKLFF
NA,NA,TRBV20-1,TRBJ2-3,TGCAGTGCTAGGGCCCGGAGCGGGGATACGCAGTATTTT,CSARARSGDTQYF
NA,many,TRBV7-2,TRBJ2-7,TGTGCCAGCAGCTTAGAGGCGGGCATCTACGAGCAGTACTTC,CASSLEAGIYEQYF
TRBD1,NA,TRBV20-1,TRBJ2-1,TGCAGTGCTAGGAAGGGGGCCATCTACAATGAGCAGTTCTTC,CSARKGAIYNEQFF
TRBD2,NA,TRBV7-2,TRBJ2-1,TGTGCCAGCAGCCCCGGGACTAGCTGGTACAATGAGCAGTTCTTC,CASSPGTSWYNEQFF
NA,NA,TRBV4-2,TRBJ1-6,TGTGCCAGCAGCCAGACCACAGTCTCCTATAATTCACCCCTCCACTTT,CASSQTTVSYNSPLHF
NA,NA,TRBV4-1,TRBJ2-7,TGCGCCAGCAGCCATGATAGACCCGTCTACGAGCAGTACTTC,CASSHDRPVYEQYF
NA,NA,TRBV12-3/TRBV12-4,TRBJ2-7,TGTGCCAGCAGTTTTCTCGTAGGCTACGAGCAGTACTTC,CASSFLVGYEQYF
NA,few,TRBV12-3/TRBV12-4,TRBJ2-5,TGTGCCAGCGGGAGGGGGGCCGGTGCAAAGACCCAGTACTTC,CASGRGAGAKTQYF
NA,NA,TRBV6-5,TRBJ1-6,TGTGCCAGCAGTTACTCGGCGACACGTCGGTATAATTCACCCCTCCACTTT,CASSYSATRRYNSPLHF
NA,NA,TRBV18,TRBJ2-5,TGTGCCAGCTCACTGATATTCTCGGTCGGAGAGACCCAGTACTTC,CASSLIFSVGETQYF
NA,NA,TRBV12-3/TRBV12-4,TRBJ2-5,TGTGCCAGCAGTTGGGGCCAGGTACTTGGGACCCAGTACTTC,CASSWGQVLGTQYF
NA,NA,TRBV7-8,TRBJ1-5,TGTGCCAGCGTCTCACAAGGAGGGGACAAACAGCCCCAGCATTTT,CASVSQGGDKQPQHF
NA,NA,TRBV6-5,TRBJ1-6,TGTGCCAGCAGTTACGGGGCGGGTAATTCACCCCTCCACTTT,CASSYGAGNSPLHF
NA,few,TRBV6-5,TRBJ2-5,TGTGCCAGCAGTTACTCTACGGACAACCAAGAGACCCAGTACTTC,CASSYSTDNQETQYF
NA,few,TRBV2,TRBJ1-6,TGTGCCAGCAAACAGGATTATAATTCACCCCTCCACTTT,CASKQDYNSPLHF
TRBD2,once,TRBV20-1,TRBJ2-1,TGCAGTGCTAGAGGGCGGGGACTAGCGAACTACAATGAGCAGTTCTTC,CSARGRGLANYNEQFF
NA,NA,TRBV10-3,TRBJ1-1,TGTGCCATCAGTGAGCGTGAAGGCACTGAAGCTTTCTTT,CAISEREGTEAFF
TRBD1,NA,TRBV5-1,TRBJ2-4,TGCGCCAGCAGCTTGGGAGGACAGGAGATGGGGGCCAAAAACATTCAGTACTTC,CASSLGGQEMGAKNIQYF
NA,few,TRBV2,TRBJ2-1,TGTGCCAGCAGTGGCATATCGGATGAGCAGTTCTTC,CASSGISDEQFF
TRBD2,NA,TRBV11-2,TRBJ2-1,TGCGCCAGCAGCTTTCGGAGGGCGGGGGTTTACAATGAGCAGTTCTTC,CASSFRRAGVYNEQFF
TRBD2,NA,TRBV6-1,TRBJ2-1,TGTGCCAGCAGTTCCGGGACTAGCGGCCCCTACAATGAGCAGTTCTTC,CASSSGTSGPYNEQFF
TRBD2,NA,TRBV4-2,TRBJ2-2,TGTGCCAGCAGCCATCTAGCGGGGGGGCTCTACACCGGGGAGCTGTTTTTT,CASSHLAGGLYTGELFF
NA,NA,TRBV7-2,TRBJ2-1,TGTGCCAGCAGCTTAGAGTCGACGGACAATGAGCAGTTCTTC,CASSLESTDNEQFF
TRBD1,NA,TRBV9,TRBJ2-7,TGTGCCAGCAGCCCTCGACAGGGGGACTACGAGCAGTACTTC,CASSPRQGDYEQYF
NA,NA,TRBV7-2,TRBJ2-6,TGTGCCAGCGTGGCTGGGCGGGCAGGAATACCTATTTCTGGGGCCAACGTCCTGACTTTC,CASVAGRAGIPISGANVLTF
NA,NA,TRBV4-2,TRBJ2-1,TGTGCCAGCAGCCAACAGGTAGCGGCGGAGCAGTTCTTC,CASSQQVAAEQFF
TRBD1,NA,TRBV6-5,TRBJ1-1,TGTGCCAGCAGCCCAAACAGGGGAATATACACTGAAGCTTTCTTT,CASSPNRGIYTEAFF
NA,NA,TRBV20-1,TRBJ1-1,TGCAGTGCTACAAGACGCAGGGGCACTGAAGCTTTCTTT,CSATRRRGTEAFF
NA,few,TRBV20-1,TRBJ2-3,TGCCGCGCGGAGGGAGGCAGGGGAAGCACAGATACGCAGTATTTT,CRAEGGRGSTDTQYF
NA,NA,TRBV6-5,TRBJ2-1,TGTGCCAGCAGTTACGTGGTTTTCGATGAGCAGTTCTTC,CASSYVVFDEQFF
NA,NA,TRBV12-3/TRBV12-4,TRBJ1-1,TGTGCCAGCAGTCCCCCGGCTTTCTTT,CASSPPAFF
TRBD1,NA,TRBV4-1,TRBJ2-7,TGCGCCAGCAGCCAAGATAGGGCGGGACAGGGGTACTTC,CASSQDRAGQGYF
NA,many,TRBV5-1,TRBJ2-5,TGCGCCAGCCACCGGGAGTCACAAGAGACCCAGTACTTC,CASHRESQETQYF
NA,NA,TRBV10-2,TRBJ2-6,TGCGCCAGCAGTGATTCCATCTCAGTAGGCTTAGTCCTGACTTTC,CASSDSISVGLVLTF
NA,many,TRBV29-1,TRBJ2-1,TGCAGCGTTGAAGAGAGGCATCAAAACAATGAGCAGTTCTTC,CSVEERHQNNEQFF
NA,few,TRBV10-1,TRBJ2-1,TGCGCCCCCCAGCGGGTCTACAATGAGCAGTTCTTC,CAPQRVYNEQFF
TRBD1,NA,TRBV20-1,TRBJ2-3,TGCAGTGCTAGACCGGGACAGGGGATAACAGATACGCAGTATTTT,CSARPGQGITDTQYF
NA,NA,TRBV29-1,TRBJ2-3,TGCAGCGTTGAAGGTTTTGAACTCCGCCCAGATACGCAGTATTTT,CSVEGFELRPDTQYF
NA,NA,TRBV5-1,TRBJ2-5,TGCGCCAGCAGCTCGACCCTCAAAGAGACCCAGTACTTC,CASSSTLKETQYF
NA,NA,TRBV7-2,TRBJ2-1,TGTGCCAGCAGCTTAGAACGGTTGAGCTCCTACAATGAGCAGTTCTTC,CASSLERLSSYNEQFF
NA,NA,TRBV29-1,TRBJ2-3,TGCAGCGTTGAAGGTTCGTGGGGAGACGCCCCAGATACGCAGTATTTT,CSVEGSWGDAPDTQYF
TRBD1,NA,TRBV7-2,TRBJ2-4,TGTGCCAGCAGCCCCCAGACAGGGAAAAACATTCAGTACTTC,CASSPQTGKNIQYF
NA,NA,TRBV3-1,TRBJ2-7,TGTGCCAGCAGCCAGGGGGCGAGTAACTACGAGCAGTACTTC,CASSQGASNYEQYF
TRBD2,few,TRBV5-1,TRBJ2-5,TGCGCCAGCAGCTTGGCGGCTAGCGGGGATAGCGCGACCCAGTACTTC,CASSLAASGDSATQYF
TRBD2,NA,TRBV20-1,TRBJ2-5,TGCAGCTGCGGGGGACAAGAGACCCAGTACTTC,CSCGGQETQYF
NA,NA,TRBV6-2/TRBV6-3,TRBJ2-7,TGTGCCACCGGGGCCGCCTACGAGCAGTACTTC,CATGAAYEQYF
NA,NA,TRBV4-1,TRBJ1-3,TGCGCCAGCAGCCGATACGAGGGACGTCCTGGAAACACCATATATTTT,CASSRYEGRPGNTIYF